These T cell receptor beta chains were read from a single sample in a study of control samples from healthy donors and cancer patients. Using immunoSEQ multiplex PCR, the repertoire was profiled, and TCRdb retains in-frame clones only, with some absent. The table lists approximately 170,000 clones, about 92% of them singletons, with 1.4% in the top ten. What was sequenced was blood. Receptor source: a young man in good health. Each CDR3 is given with its conserved first and last residue.

>14|TRBV7-2
CASSLGSGANVLTF
>14|TRBV7-9
CASSLASQNYGYTF
>15|TRBV2
CASRLGLSNTGELFF
>10|TRBV29-1
CSVENNEQFF
>13|TRBV5-1
CASSRDRVPGYTF
>13|TRBV27
CASSLTDKQPQHF
>14|TRBV30
CAWGLTGYNSPLHF
>15|TRBV5-4
CASSPRVKDYNEQFF
>16|TRBV5-1
CASSPFAEHSYNEQFF
>12|TRBV30
CAWRAGTAEAFF
>12|TRBV12-3/TRBV12-4
CASSFSHQPQHF
>16|TRBV19
CASSIDQDRVGQPQHF
>11|TRBV6-5
CASSFGNTIYF
>15|TRBV15
CAASSASGISETQYF
>18|TRBV3-1/TRBV3-2
CASSQSPGGTLNTGELFF
>16|TRBV5-3
CARSLSAGLQGLPQHF
>13|TRBV5-1
CASSLEAAYEQYF
>16|TRBV7-2
CASSLVPGAIADTQYF
>14|TRBV6-5
CASNPLTGNYGYTF
>17|TRBV5-1
CASSLGTLAASYNEQFF
>16|TRBV12-5
CASGLVEGTANYGYTF
>16|TRBV5-1
CASSPRLAGGPGEQFF
>13|TRBV2
CASSDRGWTEAFF
>15|TRBV5-4
CASSTRTSLTQEQYF
>13|TRBV29-1
CSVGLARYNEQFF
>15|TRBV5-1
CASSPGQGYNQPQHF
>13|TRBV7-9
CASSLQVGYEQYF
>15|TRBV6-5
CASSYQGDKGEKLFF
>13|TRBV7-2
CASRAGVAGELFF
>14|TRBV5-1
CASSLGQAYNEQFF
>15|TRBV5-4
CASSLRQVMNTEAFF
>15|TRBV6-5
CASSYGGKSNYGYTF
>17|TRBV28
CASSPPKGQGRAPEAFF
>15|TRBV29-1
CSVDPGTIQQETQYF
>14|TRBV3-1/TRBV3-2
CASSQEGKKGTQYF
>13|TRBV6-5
CASSTDPNQPQHF
>12|TRBV21-1
CASISTATEAFF
>15|TRBV11-2
CASSLGPRGVDEQYF
>13|TRBV28
CASSLAGVGEQYF
>12|TRBV27
CASSGAPYEQYF
>13|TRBV11-2
CASSRDRDYEQYF
>14|TRBV5-5
CASSFDSGSLEQYF
>15|TRBV18
CASSLGTSGQETQYF
>15|TRBV6-5
CASSPGQSYNSPLHF
>19|TRBV9
CASSVDERGLGGWNTEAFF